The T cell receptor (beta chain) under discussion was sequenced for a study of T-cell memory formation after mild COVID-19. From the 5' RACE reads, TCRdb called clonotypes with MiXCR, one entry per CDR3 protein. In the table there are around 130,000 distinct CDR3 sequences, roughly 15% of which are singletons. This clonotype was picked up a small number of times. The CDR3 runs to 14 residues. Germline loops: CDR1 SGHAT, CDR2 FQDESV (reference sequence). J is TRBJ2-1 and V is TRBV11-1; D not certain. The sequence derives from an adult woman who had mild COVID-19 (a few samples of this study predate the infection). Cell type and time point are not known. The specimen was PBMCs or a T cell subset sorted from them (not recorded which). The CDR3 is CATAPGRSYNEQFF. DNA of the CDR3: TGTGCTACCGCCCCCGGCCGCTCCTACAATGAGCAGTTCTTC. Complete variable domain (other parts from reference TRBV11-1 and TRBJ2-1): EAEVAQSPRYKITEKSQAVAFWCDPISGHATLYWYRQILGQGPELLVQFQDESVVDDSQLPKDRFSAERLKGVDSTLKIQPAELGDSAMYLCATAPGRSYNEQFFGPGTRLTVL.